This entry features one T cell receptor beta chain sequence. This sample was included in a study of blood T cell repertoires in COVID-19. About the research overall: Some COVID-19 samples were acute and others convalescent; all came from the United States, Italy and Spain.

Original analysis: Estimated nucleated cell counts came from reference gene primer amplification. This table comes from immunoSEQ multiplex PCR, and its TCRdb copy is limited to in-frame clones, with some not included. The V and J calls and clone size were taken over from that table, and D and trimming were inferred from the DNA. The sample lists fewer than 130,000 clones, around 90% occurring once. The sequence came from a human donor in a cohort sampled during active COVID-19. The sample consisted of peripheral blood.

CDR3 in amino acids: CASSPRDILGYGYTF. The CDR3 bases are TGTGCCAGCAGCCCCAGGGATATCCTAGGCTATGGCTACACCTTC. This chain uses TRBV7-9 with TRBJ1-2; tentatively, D is TRBD1 (5 bases). Germline V gene data show CDR1 as SEHNR and CDR2 as FQNEAQ (reference sequence). The CDR3 loop spans 15 amino acids. Between the trimmed V and J ends, which lost 5 bases and 4 bases, there was a span of 17 bases.